This TCR beta chain was identified during a study of blood T cell repertoires in COVID-19. Participants' reported clinical history set cohort assignment. Symptom resolution, clearance, or two negative PCRs marked donors in Cohort 3 as recovered. Only in-frame clones appear in the TCRdb table, and some are missing; sequencing was by immunoSEQ multiplex PCR. This sample carries 250,000 to 350,000 clones, over 75% of them seen once, and the ten largest clones take more than 3.5%. Material for sequencing was PBMCs or T cells enriched from blood (not recorded which). This clonotype originated in a woman in her 30s who had recovered from COVID-19.

The CDR3 protein is CAWTVQGGVVAFF. The CDR3 DNA follows: TGTGCCTGGACCGTACAGGGGGGAGTGGTAGCTTTCTTT. The chain uses TRBV30 and TRBJ1-1; the match to TRBD1 covers 8 bases. CDR1 GTSNPN and CDR2 SVGIG come from the germline V gene (reference sequence). V lost 4 bases, J lost 10 bases, and 11 bases stayed unmatched. There are 13 residues in the CDR3.